Below are 15 T cell receptor beta chains sequenced from a single sample in a study of cytomegalovirus exposure and HLA in healthy donors. PCR was performed using 60 Vbeta and 13 Jbeta primers. Assay used: immunoSEQ multiplex PCR; TCRdb lists only in-frame clones, some missing. The sample contains about 93,000 clones, over 75% of which appear only once. The material sequenced was PBMCs. The receptors were sampled from a middle-aged man in good health and CMV-seronegative.

This clone was seen a handful of times. This CDR3 is CASTPRTVSEQYF. The CDR3 DNA reads as TGTGCCAGCACCCCGCGGACTGTCAGCGAGCAGTACTTC. The V call is TRBV6-6, the J call TRBJ2-7; maybe TRBD2 (5 bases). V was trimmed by 7 bases and J by 6 bases, leaving 16 bases between them. Germline V gene data show CDR1 as MNHNY and CDR2 as SVGAGI (reference sequence). The CDR3 spans 13 residues.

CDR3 residues: CASSLTDTQYF. In DNA form, the CDR3 reads TGTGCCAGCAGTTTAACAGATACGCAGTATTTT. V usage is TRBV6-4 and J usage is TRBJ2-3; D gene ambiguous. Trimming took 5 bases from V and 3 from J, leaving 3 bases between them. Germline V lookup: CDR1 MRHNA, CDR2 SNTAGT. The CDR3 is made up of 11 amino acids.

This clone has only one observation. The chain combines TRBV5-1 with TRBJ1-4, with TRBD1 identical over 7 bases. Unmatched junction bases numbered 6, after V lost 4 bases and J lost 0 bases. Germline V gene lookup returns CDR1 SGHRS and CDR2 YFSETQ. This CDR3 has 16 residues. The CDR3 nucleotides are TGCGCCAGCAGCGAGGGGGCAATTCCAACTAATGAAAAACTGTTTTTT. Translation gives CASSEGAIPTNEKLFF.

The V and J genes are TRBV7-3 and TRBJ2-2, with 10 bases aligning to TRBD2. The CDR3 totals 14 residues. V was clipped by 4 bases and J by 7 bases; unmatched bases: 3. CDR1 is SGHTA and CDR2 is FQGTGA in the germline V gene. CDR3 sequence: CASSSGLASGELFF. The CDR3 DNA sequence: TGTGCCAGCAGCTCGGGACTAGCGAGCGGGGAGCTGTTTTTT.

There are a few counts of this clone. The same CDR3 also results from other DNA sequences found in this sample. The CDR3: CASSLAPASGRSGKTQYF. In DNA form, the CDR3 reads TGCGCCAGCAGCTTGGCTCCGGCTAGCGGGAGATCTGGAAAGACCCAGTACTTC. This chain uses TRBV5-1 with TRBJ2-5, with 10 bases lining up with TRBD2. V lost 0 bases, J lost 6 bases, and 14 bases stayed unmatched. This CDR3 is built from 18 residues. Germline CDR1 is SGHRS and CDR2 is YFSETQ.

The chain joins TRBV29-1 to TRBJ2-4; 9 bases fit TRBD1. Germline CDR1 is SQVTM and CDR2 is ANQGSEA. The CDR3 length is 15 residues. The J segment lost 4 bases and the V segment lost 4 bases, leaving 8 bases of the junction unmatched. The CDR3 spells CSVGPPGQGKNIQYF. CDR3 bases: TGCAGCGTTGGGCCCCCGGGACAGGGAAAAAACATTCAGTACTTC.

The J gene is TRBJ2-3, the V gene TRBV2; TRBD2 aligns across 11 bases. Germline V lookup: CDR1 SNHLY, CDR2 FYNNEI. The V segment lost 0 bases and the J segment 5 bases; nucleotides outside the gene matches: 4. This CDR3 comprises 16 residues. In DNA form, the CDR3 reads TGTGCCAGCAGTGAAGCACTAGCGGGAGTAGTAGATACGCAGTATTTT. Protein product: CASSEALAGVVDTQYF.

This chain links TRBV5-1 with TRBJ2-3, with a weak D call TRBD2 (5 bases). The V gene's germline CDR1 is SGHRS and CDR2 YFSETQ. Trimming removed 4 bases from V and 2 bases from J, with 23 bases in between. CDR3 length: 18 amino acids. This CDR3 is CASSPYGTSGIYTDTQYF. CDR3 bases: TGCGCCAGCAGCCCGTACGGCACCTCGGGGATATACACAGATACGCAGTATTTT.

The J gene is TRBJ1-1, the V gene TRBV4-2; D ambiguous. Germline V gene lookup returns CDR1 LGHNA and CDR2 YNFKEQ. The V gene lost 1 base and the J gene lost 4 bases, with 10 bases spanning the gap. The CDR3 is 14 residues long. CDR3 DNA: TGTGCCAGCAGCCAAGTCGAGGGAATCACTGAAGCTTTCTTT. This gives the protein CASSQVEGITEAFF.

This chain joins TRBV5-3 and TRBJ2-7, with 9 bases identical to TRBD1. TRBV5-3 is identified as an open reading frame with a role that is uncertain. The length of the CDR3 is 15 residues. Trimming cost V 3 bases and J 2 bases; bases outside gene matches: 6. The CDR3 DNA reads TGTGCCAGAAGCTCTGCGGGACAGGGTACCTACGAGCAGTACTTC. Its translation: CARSSAGQGTYEQYF.

The gene calls are TRBV5-4 and TRBJ1-1, with 10 bases that match TRBD1. Germline V CDR1 and CDR2: SGHNT, YYREEE (reference sequence). The junction had 10 bases not matched to a gene; V was cut back by 4 bases and J by 7 bases. The CDR3 is made up of 15 amino acids. The CDR3 loop reads CASSKTGGAGGEAFF. The CDR3 DNA reads TGTGCCAGCAGCAAGACAGGGGGCGCCGGAGGTGAAGCTTTCTTT.

The genes are TRBV7-2 and TRBJ1-5, with 10 bases matching TRBD1. V lost 3 bases to trimming and J lost 7 bases; unmatched junction nucleotides: 0. This CDR3 region has 13 residues. The V gene's germline CDR1 is SGHTA and CDR2 FQGNSA. The CDR3 DNA reads as TGTGCCAGCAGCTTGGACAGGGGGCAGCCCCAGCATTTT. Its protein product is CASSLDRGQPQHF.

CDR3 in amino acids: CASSPGANQPQHF. The CDR3 DNA reads as TGCGCCAGCAGTCCGGGTGCCAATCAGCCCCAGCATTTT. The V call is TRBV23-1, the J call TRBJ1-5; D is unclear. TRBV23-1 is identified as an open reading frame with a role that is uncertain. The CDR3 is made up of 13 amino acids. V lost 4 bases and J 3 bases, leaving 7 bases between the germline ends.

The chain is built from TRBV9 and TRBJ2-3; TRBD2 might be the D (6 bases). The CDR3 consists of 14 residues. V lost 4 bases, J lost 4 bases, and 13 bases lay in between. The germline gives CDR1 SGDLS, CDR2 YYNGEE. CDR3 sequence reads: CASSSAGLADTQYF. Here the CDR3 DNA reads TGTGCCAGCAGCTCAGCGGGTCTGGCAGATACGCAGTATTTT.

The chain recombines TRBV2 with TRBJ2-3, with TRBD2 identical over 7 bases. V lost 10 bases and J lost 1; bases outside the gene matches: 11. This CDR3 comprises 15 residues. The germline CDR1 and CDR2 sequences are SNHLY and FYNNEI. Written as DNA, the CDR3 is TGTGCCAACTCACCGCTAGCGGCCCGCACAGATACGCAGTATTTT. Its translation: CANSPLAARTDTQYF.